The present T cell receptor (beta chain) was sequenced within a study of shared clonotypes between healthy human individuals (TCRdb year 2020). About the investigation overall: Three men and two women, aged 18 to 49 years, made up the cohort. Per donor, three plates each were used for CD4 naive and CD4 memory, two for CD8 naive, and one for CD8 memory. Blood TCR repertoires of several healthy adults were deeply sequenced to estimate repertoire size and the extent of clonotype sharing between individuals. Different laboratories and diverse techniques were used to prepare libraries and sequence TCR repertoires, to increase sequencing depth and limit assay-specific biases. Leukapheresis yielded between about 0.9 and 9.5 billion PBMCs per donor. Paper-wide results and their limitations: Based on pairwise subsampling, the degree of clonotype sharing among donors was expected to be affected by sequencing depth. Incomplete sequencing was indicated by rarefaction of sorted-subset datasets, despite the large sequencing depth. The genetic and exposure-history diversity represented was limited by the small number of donors. Clonotypes shared by all four sorted-subset donors showed higher generation probabilities than non-shared clonotypes. Sampling was restricted to blood, and TCR repertoires in tissues likely differ from the TCR repertoires found in blood. Naive subsets generally had larger estimated clonotype richness than memory subsets did. Sharing across four donors was observed for approximately 5% of naive CD4, 3% to 3.5% of naive CD8, about 2.3% of memory CD4, and approximately 0.41% of memory CD8 clonotypes.

As regards this clone: No cognate antigen has been identified for it. One base away there is no much larger clone; base qualities are not given.

Healthy HIV-negative adults with no recently reported acute infections or vaccinations were included as donors. All donors were Caucasian adults living in Nashville, Tennessee, USA. CD4+ T cells were enriched by magnetic negative selection, after which naive cells were positively selected on CD45RA and the negative fraction was taken as the memory subset. Blood was collected by leukapheresis, and PBMCs were isolated by Ficoll-Histopaque density gradient centrifugation and then cryopreserved in liquid nitrogen vapor phase. Analytical flow cytometry was used to check the purity and quantity of every magnetically sorted T cell population. Genomic DNA was isolated from each sorted fraction and quantified by UV absorbance on a Nanodrop 2000c. TCR CDR3 regions were amplified from genomic DNA by multiplex PCR using the deep immunoSEQ assay. For each cell subset, the extracted genomic DNA was distributed evenly across all wells of several immunoSEQ 96-well plates, and each plate served as one replicate. For sorted subsets, around 200 ng genomic DNA, equal to 30,000 to 35,000 T cell genomes, was loaded into each replicate PCR. Purified libraries were measured with a Qubit 3.0 fluorometer, size-checked on a Bioanalyzer 2100, and measured again with the KAPA Library Quantification kit. Every immunoSEQ 96-well plate was sequenced on a dedicated single-read 150-cycle Illumina NextSeq 550 flow cell. For the original study's pipeline: Because only junctional sequences without quality scores were contained in the immunoSEQ output, filtering matching that applied to full-length reads could not be performed. Sequences were annotated with PyIR, a Python wrapper for IgBLAST v1.9, and V/J genes and CDR3 were assigned using IMGT germline references. Any read was removed if the V/J assignment was weak (E-value above 1e-6), the CDR3 was missing, or the read contained stop codons, out-of-frame junctions, or ambiguous translated residues. A V3J clonotype was defined by an identical inferred V gene, J gene, and CDR3 amino acid sequence. To compute the percentage overlap between repertoires, the number of shared unique clonotypes was divided by the size of the smaller repertoire. Richness of each repertoire was evaluated using RTK rarefaction, the Chao1 estimator, and Recon v2.1 estimates of unobserved clonotypes. OLGA was used to compute generation probabilities for all TCRbeta clonotypes that the gDNA method yielded from four donors. In its TCRdb copy, this immuneACCESS table keeps in-frame sequences only and misses some clones. Where compared with another copy, unresolved V genes explain less than half of these, and the others have no known cause. Clone size and the V and J calls come from that table; the DNA yielded D and trimming. Across this sample there are about 1.1 million clones, with 78% seen only once. The ten largest clonotypes hold under 0.6% of the sample.

The CDR3 runs 15 residues from the cysteine to the phenylalanine. Of the read, only the CDR3 DNA is kept; its 45 bases are in frame from base 1. Cut back by 0 bases and 5 bases, the V and J ends lie 13 bases apart. This sequence uses TRBV23-1 and TRBJ2-5; TRBD2 is possibly the D segment (5 matching bases). TRBV23-1 is classed as an ORF, of uncertain function. The specimen was memory CD4+ T cells from PBMCs. The sample's cell subset or site, from its label and the paper: CD45RA-negative fraction. This clonotype originated in a man younger than 35 in good health. Some clones in this sample may be carry-over from other donors' samples. The CDR3 amino acid sequence is: CASSQSPRSGETQYF. The nucleotide sequence reads TGCGCCAGCAGTCAATCCCCTAGATCGGGGGAGACCCAGTACTTC.